The 27 T cell receptor beta chains in this list originate from one sample, sequenced in a study of blood T cells in healthy people across ages (dated by TCRdb to about 2015). The library was generated by 5' RACE. The data were produced on an Illumina HiSeq 2500. A second PCR of roughly 6 to 12 cycles was run with a J-beta primer mix and a sample-barcoded 5' primer. TCRdb redid the processing of the public reads, applying fastp at Q25 and MiXCR, and retained in-frame beta chains. Records with the same CDR3 protein are collapsed into one entry carrying the most frequent genes and DNA. The sample includes 780,000 or so distinct CDR3 sequences, with about 53% observed a single time. In total, the top ten clones hold about 38% of the sample. Sequencing used blood. The source is an elderly man in good health.

This clonotype was seen only a few times. The chain uses TRBV14 and TRBJ2-7; 10 bases agree with TRBD2. The V gene end was trimmed by 4 bases and the J gene end by 5 bases; junction bases not matched to a gene: 11. Germline CDR1 SGHDN, CDR2 FVKESK. The CDR3 runs 16 residues. CDR3 in DNA: TGTGCCAGCAGCCTCGTTGGGGGACTAGCGAGGAACGAGCAGTACTTC. Its protein product is CASSLVGGLARNEQYF.

This clonotype turned up a few times. The J gene is TRBJ2-1, the V gene TRBV5-5, with TRBD2 matching over 8 bases. The CDR3 is 16 amino acids. V shed 0 bases, J shed 2 bases, and the junction held 4 bases outside the gene matches. The germline V gene encodes CDR1 SGHKS and CDR2 YYEKEE (reference sequence). CDR3 coding DNA: TGTGCCAGCAGCTTGGCACTAGCGGTTGCCTACAATGAGCAGTTCTTC. This gives the protein CASSLALAVAYNEQFF.

This clonotype has only a few counts. The chain couples TRBV2 to TRBJ2-1; 11 bases agree with TRBD2. Germline V CDR1 and CDR2: SNHLY, FYNNEI. This CDR3 spans 13 amino acids. V shed 6 bases, J shed 8 bases, and the junction held 3 bases outside the gene matches. The CDR3: CASRSSGRYEQFF. CDR3 DNA sequence: TGTGCCAGCAGGTCTAGCGGGAGGTATGAGCAGTTCTTC.

This clonotype has a single count. This sequence joins TRBV29-1 and TRBJ2-1; D tentatively reads TRBD1 or TRBD2 (6 bases each). The V gene lost 4 bases and the J gene lost 5 bases, with 21 bases spanning the gap. CDR3 length: 16 amino acids. CDR1 is SQVTM, CDR2 ANQGSEA, per germline. CDR3 DNA: TGCAGCGTTGGGCGAGGAGGCGGGACATCCAACAATGAGCAGTTCTTC. Translation: CSVGRGGGTSNNEQFF.

This clonotype was detected a few times. This rearrangement joins TRBV27 to TRBJ2-7, with 9 bases lining up with TRBD1. Germline assignment: CDR1 MNHEY and CDR2 SMNVEV (reference sequence). This CDR3 comprises 15 residues. Losses at the gene ends were 0 bases for V and 3 bases for J; bases not matched to a gene: 3. The CDR3 nucleotides are TGTGCCAGCAGTTTATCGCGGACAGGGGACTACGAGCAGTACTTC. This gives the protein CASSLSRTGDYEQYF.

This sequence joins TRBV21-1 and TRBJ2-1; the table's D gene call, TRBD2, was not cross checked with the DNA. TRBV21-1 is labeled a pseudogene. The CDR3 loop spans 17 amino acids. The CDR3 region has the DNA TGTGCCAGCAGCACCCCGCTTAAGCGGGAGAATGGGGATGAGCAGTTCTTC. As protein: CASSTPLKRENGDEQFF.

In nucleotides, the CDR3 is TGTGCCAGCAGCTCGGGCACGCCTGGCACAGATACGCAGTATTTT. Its protein product is CASSSGTPGTDTQYF. The chain employs TRBV5-4 and TRBJ2-3, with unresolved D. The CDR3 runs 15 residues. Germline lookup yields CDR1 SGHNT and CDR2 YYREEE (reference sequence). V was pared by 3 bases and J by 1 base, with 12 bases between. The variable domain in full, completed from reference TRBV5-4 and TRBJ2-3, reads ETGVTQSPTHLIKTRGQQVTLRCSSQSGHNTVSWYQQALGQGPQFIFQYYREEENGRGNFPPRFSGLQFPNYSSELNVNALELDDSALYLCASSSGTPGTDTQYFGPGTRLTVL.

Only a few counts were recorded for this clonotype. The CDR3 DNA reads TGTGCCAGCAGCGCTAGGACAGGGGCCTACGAGCAGTACTTC. It yields the protein CASSARTGAYEQYF. The V and J genes are TRBV7-2 and TRBJ2-7; 9 nucleotides match TRBD1. CDR1 and CDR2 from the germline V gene are SGHTA and FQGNSA. V was clipped by 5 bases and J by 2 bases; unmatched bases: 4. This CDR3 is 14 amino acids long. The entire variable domain, with the rest obtained from reference TRBV7-2 and TRBJ2-7, is as follows: GAGVSQSPSNKVTEKGKDVELRCDPISGHTALYWYRQSLGQGLEFLIYFQGNSAPDKSGLPSDRFSAERTGGSVSTLTIQRTQQEDSAVYLCASSARTGAYEQYFGPGTRLTVT.

V gene TRBV5-6 combines with J gene TRBJ2-7; D is perhaps TRBD1 (5 bases). The J call may be faulty, since TRBJ2-5 better matches the DNA end. Germline-derived CDR1 and CDR2 are SGHDT and YYEEEE. The CDR3 is made up of 16 amino acids. CDR3 region: CASSWWGELYQETQYF. DNA for the CDR3: TGTGCCAGCAGCTGGTGGGGCGAGCTATACCAAGAGACCCAGTACTTC.

The chain uses TRBV5-6 and TRBJ2-3, with a possible D match to TRBD2 (6 bases). Germline V CDR1 and CDR2: SGHDT, YYEEEE. The length of the CDR3 is 14 residues. V was clipped by 0 bases and J by 5 bases, with 10 bases between them. CDR3 region: CASSLAQAGDTQYF. The CDR3 DNA is TGTGCCAGCAGCTTGGCCCAAGCGGGAGATACGCAGTATTTT.

This clonotype showed up just a few times. J is TRBJ2-7 and V is TRBV27, with 12 nucleotides matching TRBD2. V lost 2 bases, J lost 2 bases, and 4 bases stayed unmatched. The length of the CDR3 is 16 residues. Germline loops: CDR1 MNHEY, CDR2 SMNVEV (reference sequence). This CDR3 reads CASSLGLAGPPYEQYF. The CDR3 nucleotides are TGTGCCAGCAGTTTAGGACTAGCGGGACCCCCCTACGAGCAGTACTTC.

Turning to this clonotype: Mismatch with germline at one junction end may stem from a read error. The chain combines TRBV9 with TRBJ2-7; 7 nucleotides line up with TRBD1. The J call may be mistaken, given a closer DNA end match to TRBJ2-5. This CDR3 comprises 15 residues. CDR1 SGDLS and CDR2 YYNGEE come from the germline V gene. The CDR3, as DNA: TGTGCCGGCAGCGTAGGGGGCATTAACGGGGAGACCCAGTACTTC. This sequence encodes CAGSVGGINGETQYF.

Here the CDR3 reads CSALDVAYEQYF. CDR3 in DNA: TGCAGCGCTTTGGACGTAGCCTACGAGCAGTACTTC. This sequence joins TRBV29-1 and TRBJ2-7; D remains unclear. CDR3 length: 12 amino acids. The ends were cut back, 7 bases at V and 2 bases at J, with 12 bases in the middle. Germline V CDR1 and CDR2: SQVTM, ANQGSEA.

The J gene is TRBJ1-1, the V gene TRBV29-1; no reliable D call. CDR1 SQVTM and CDR2 ANQGSEA come from the germline V gene. V lost 4 bases to trimming and J lost 4 bases, with 10 bases between them. The CDR3 loop spans 12 amino acids. CDR3 loop: CSVASGSTEAFF. In DNA form, the CDR3 reads TGCAGCGTTGCATCCGGGTCCACTGAAGCTTTCTTT.

This chain links TRBV12-3 or TRBV12-4 with TRBJ1-2, with no clear D. The CDR3 is 14 residues long. Trimming stripped 2 bases from V and 6 bases from J, with 13 bases between. The CDR3 sequence: CASSLRLGGHGYTF. The CDR3 coding sequence is TGTGCCAGCAGTTTACGTTTAGGAGGGCATGGCTACACCTTC.

The chain employs TRBV5-6 and TRBJ1-1, with 8 bases identical to TRBD1. Per the germline V gene, CDR1 is SGHDT and CDR2 is YYEEEE. This CDR3 region has 16 residues. The J segment lost 6 bases and the V segment lost 5 bases, leaving 15 bases of the junction unmatched. CDR3 DNA sequence: TGTGCCAGCAGACGAGGACAGGGTAAGATCTTCGCTGAAGCTTTCTTT. It specifies CASRRGQGKIFAEAFF.

This clonotype has a handful of counts. This chain links TRBV7-2 with TRBJ1-6; the D is unclear. Trimming took 3 bases from V and 4 from J, leaving 10 bases between them. CDR3 length: 15 residues. Germline lookup yields CDR1 SGHTA and CDR2 FQGNSA. Here the CDR3 reads CASSFDGRYNSPLHF. DNA for the CDR3: TGTGCCAGCAGCTTCGACGGGAGATATAATTCACCCCTCCACTTT.

In this sample, this clonotype turned up a few times. CDR3 region: CATTGAHEQYF. Here the CDR3 DNA reads TGTGCCACAACCGGGGCGCACGAGCAGTACTTC. The chain links TRBV10-3 to TRBJ2-5; D is possibly TRBD1 or TRBD2 (5 bases each). The J call may be in error: the DNA end matches TRBJ2-7 better. The CDR3 totals 11 residues. Germline V gene lookup returns CDR1 ENHRY and CDR2 SYGVKD.

This clonotype was counted a few times. The J gene is TRBJ2-3, the V gene TRBV7-2; the match to TRBD2 covers 9 bases. This CDR3 spans 15 amino acids. V dropped 1 base and J dropped 14; count of bases not matched to a gene: 13. The germline V gene has CDR1 SGHTA and CDR2 FQGNSA. The CDR3 sequence: CASSLVAAGGGYAYF. CDR3 nucleotides: TGTGCCAGCAGCTTAGTTGCGGCGGGAGGGGGATACGCGTATTTT.

V and J are TRBV19 and TRBJ1-1; no clear D. The CDR3 loop spans 15 amino acids. The germline V gene has CDR1 LNHDA and CDR2 SQIVND (reference sequence). V was cut by 0 bases and J by 1 base, with 9 bases left in between. CDR3 bases: TGTGCCAGTAGTATAGATCTCCGGAAGAACACTGAAGCTTTCTTT. Translated: CASSIDLRKNTEAFF. Together with reference TRBV19 and TRBJ1-1, the CDR3 gives the full variable domain: DGGITQSPKYLFRKEGQNVTLSCEQNLNHDAMYWYRQDPGQGLRLIYYSQIVNDFQKGDIAEGYSVSREKKESFPLTVTSAQKNPTAFYLCASSIDLRKNTEAFFGQGTRLTVV.

This clonotype was counted a few times. The rearrangement links TRBV9 to TRBJ2-7; 7 bases are shared with TRBD2. Per the germline V gene, CDR1 is SGDLS and CDR2 is YYNGEE. The CDR3 consists of 14 residues. J was trimmed by 6 bases and V by 3 bases; bases with no gene match: 9. The CDR3 is CASSGRPGGGEQYF. The CDR3 DNA follows: TGTGCCAGCAGCGGACGCCCGGGGGGAGGCGAGCAGTACTTC. Full variable domain (outside the CDR3, taken from reference TRBV9 and TRBJ2-7): DSGVTQTPKHLITATGQRVTLRCSPRSGDLSVYWYQQSLDQGLQFLIQYYNGEERAKGNILERFSAQQFPDLHSELNLSSLELGDSALYFCASSGRPGGGEQYFGPGTRLTVT.

This clonotype has more than one count but fewer than ten. This chain connects TRBV6-5 to TRBJ2-7; 11 positions agree with TRBD2. Germline V CDR1 and CDR2: MNHEY, SVGAGI. This CDR3 has 15 residues. The V gene end was trimmed by 1 base and the J gene end by 7 bases; junction bases not matched to a gene: 6. CDR3 sequence reads: CASSYLAGGPAEQYF. The CDR3 DNA follows: TGTGCCAGCAGTTACTTAGCGGGAGGGCCCGCGGAGCAGTACTTC.

The chain combines TRBV29-1 with TRBJ1-1, with D possibly being TRBD1 (5 bases). Trimming shortened V by 4 bases and J by 1 base, and 13 bases separated the two germline ends. Germline values: CDR1 SQVTM, CDR2 ANQGSEA. The CDR3 is 14 residues long. The CDR3 DNA is TGCAGCGTTGTTTTCGGGGCAGCGAACACTGAAGCTTTCTTT. This encodes CSVVFGAANTEAFF.

CDR3 residues: CASSLGRGVTEAFF. CDR3 sequence (DNA): TGTGCCAGCAGCTTGGGCAGGGGAGTGACTGAAGCTTTCTTT. The genes are TRBV5-6 and TRBJ1-1; TRBD1 might be the D (6 bases). This CDR3 has 14 residues. In germline, CDR1 is SGHDT, CDR2 YYEEEE. V shed 0 bases and J shed 5 bases, with 11 bases lying between them.

This clonotype was found a few times. This chain joins TRBV29-1 and TRBJ2-3; D may be TRBD2 (7 bases). Per the germline V gene, CDR1 is SQVTM and CDR2 is ANQGSEA. This CDR3 comprises 15 residues. V shed 6 bases and J shed 0 bases, with 16 bases lying between them. The CDR3, as DNA: TGCAGCGTGAGGGGAAAGGGGGGGAGCACAGATACGCAGTATTTT. It specifies CSVRGKGGSTDTQYF.

This clonotype was detected many times. J is TRBJ2-4 and V is TRBV24-1, with TRBD1 matching 7 bases. This CDR3 has 16 residues. The V gene end was trimmed by 5 bases and the J gene end by 3 bases; junction bases not matched to a gene: 9. CDR1 and CDR2 from the germline V gene are KGHDR and SFDVKD. The CDR3 DNA reads as TGTGCCACCAGTGGCCAGGGGGATGGGGGCAAAAACATTCAGTACTTC. Protein sequence: CATSGQGDGGKNIQYF.

The rearrangement links TRBV5-1 to TRBJ2-4; 11 bases map to TRBD2. The germline gives CDR1 SGHRS, CDR2 YFSETQ. The J segment lost 1 base and the V segment lost 3 bases, leaving 3 bases of the junction unmatched. The CDR3 contains 16 residues. CDR3 sequence (DNA): TGCGCCAGCAGCTCCGGACTAGCGGGTGCCAAAAACATTCAGTACTTC. It encodes CASSSGLAGAKNIQYF.